This TCR beta chain is drawn from a study of OX40 agonist ivuxolimab in advanced cancers. Background for the entire study: Ivuxolimab, which targeted the costimulatory receptor OX40 (CD134), was an agonistic, fully human IgG2 monoclonal antibody. Intravenous ivuxolimab was administered to patients every 2 weeks at six dose levels: 0.01, 0.1, 0.3, 1.5, 3 and 10 mg/kg. Of the 50 or so patients in dose escalation, about 20 had hepatocellular carcinoma, roughly 15 had melanoma, 9 had renal cell carcinoma and 9 had head and neck cancer. The dose-escalation cohort was around 84% male with a mean age of roughly 60 years, ranging from roughly 23 to 90. Prior anti-PD-1, anti-PD-L1 or anti-CTLA-4 therapy was permitted, and checkpoint inhibitors had been received by about 37% of dose-escalation patients. Partial responses occurred in three dose-escalation patients: two with cutaneous melanoma and one with hepatocellular carcinoma. The purpose of peripheral TCRbeta sequencing was to test whether ivuxolimab changed TCR sequence diversity and led to clonal T-cell expansion. The monotherapy dose-escalation portion (N ≈ 57 patients) of the phase I ivuxolimab trial is reported in the paper.

CDR1 and CDR2, looked up from the germline V gene, are MNHEY and SVGAGI. Germline trimming amounts to 5 bases on V and 6 bases on J, with 4 as the count of junction bases outside the gene matches. Reading from cysteine to phenylalanine, the CDR3 counts 13 amino acids. The only DNA kept is the CDR3, 39 bases in frame from the first base. Regarding this clone: The antigen it recognizes is unknown. No base-level quality is on record; no much larger clone is a single base apart.

Patients with autoimmune disease history or receiving systemic immunosuppression were excluded from the trial. Peripheral blood for TCR sequencing was drawn from every dose cohort at baseline, at cycle 4 day 1 and at cycle 7 day 1. The samples were taken from a phase I, first-in-human, multicenter, open-label dose-escalation trial of ivuxolimab. Adults with locally advanced or metastatic head and neck squamous cell, hepatocellular, melanoma or renal cell carcinoma were enrolled in the trial. CD4+ and CD8+ T cells were sorted separately from peripheral blood before TCR sequencing. Here is what the overall study found, with its caveats: After ivuxolimab, more expanded clones were found on average in CD8+ T cells than in CD4+ T cells. Which antigens the clonally expanded peripheral T cells were specific for was not determined. At doses of 0.1 to 3.0 mg/kg, clonal expansion of both CD4+ and CD8+ T cells in blood was seen between baseline and week 6. Partial responders in the 0.1-3.0 mg/kg groups had among the lowest normalized peripheral clonal expansion, especially among CD8+ T cells. Low levels of normalized T-cell clonal expansion were also seen in some nonresponding patients.

Genomic DNA was extracted from sorted cells for sequencing of the TCRbeta CDR3 region. TCRbeta CDR3 regions were sequenced using the immunoSEQ Assay. In its TCRdb copy, this immuneACCESS table keeps in-frame sequences only and misses some clones. Where compared with another copy, unresolved V genes explain less than half of these, and the others have no known cause. This sample is represented by about 27,000 clones; more than 70% of them were singletons. 22% of the sample lies in the top ten. The chain employs TRBV6-5 and TRBJ1-2, with 9 bases aligning to TRBD1. The sequencing here drew on CD4+ or CD8+ T cells sorted from blood, taken in a trial of the OX40 agonist ivuxolimab. The receptor comes from an adult with an advanced solid tumor such as melanoma, head and neck, liver or kidney cancer. CDR3 protein: CASSGGQGHGYTF. The nucleotide sequence is TGTGCCAGCAGTGGGGGACAGGGCCATGGCTACACCTTC.